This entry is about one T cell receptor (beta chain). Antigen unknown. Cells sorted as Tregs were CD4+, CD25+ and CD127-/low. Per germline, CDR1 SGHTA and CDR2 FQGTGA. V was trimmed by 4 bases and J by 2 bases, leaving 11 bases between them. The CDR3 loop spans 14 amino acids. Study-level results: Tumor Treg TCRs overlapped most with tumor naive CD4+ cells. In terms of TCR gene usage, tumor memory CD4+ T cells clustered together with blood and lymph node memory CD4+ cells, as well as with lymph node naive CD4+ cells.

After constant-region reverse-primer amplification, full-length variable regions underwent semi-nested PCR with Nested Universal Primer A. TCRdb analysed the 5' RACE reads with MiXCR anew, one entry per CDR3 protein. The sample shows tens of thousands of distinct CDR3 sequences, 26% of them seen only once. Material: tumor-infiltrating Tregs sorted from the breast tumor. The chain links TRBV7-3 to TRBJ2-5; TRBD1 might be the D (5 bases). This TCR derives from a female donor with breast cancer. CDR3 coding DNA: TGTGCCAGCAGCTCTCCGGCAGGGCAAGAGACCCAGTACTTC. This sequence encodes CASSSPAGQETQYF. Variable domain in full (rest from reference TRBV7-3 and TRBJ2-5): GAGVSQTPSNKVTEKGKYVELRCDPISGHTALYWYRQSLGQGPEFLIYFQGTGAADDSGLPNDRFFAVRPEGSVSTLKIQRTERGDSAVYLCASSSPAGQETQYFGPGTRLLVL.